This T cell receptor (beta chain) was profiled in a study of T cells in localized non-small cell lung cancer. Study-wide findings and caveats: Because researchers sequenced only one region of the tumor, heterogeneity is still possible.

Trimming took off 2 bases at V and 1 base at J, with 11 bases between the two ends. The CDR3 contains 15 residues. Germline V gene lookup returns CDR1 MNHEY and CDR2 SVGAGI. In regard to this clone: No antigen is known for it.

Method: immunoSEQ multiplex PCR; TCRdb's copy keeps in-frame clones and lacks some. The sample carries about 33,000 clones, roughly 90% recorded once. Source: peripheral blood mononuclear cells, taken before any cancer treatment. The genes are TRBV6-5 and TRBJ1-1; D perhaps matches TRBD1 (6 bases). The receptor comes from a man aged 35 to 69 with stage III lung adenocarcinoma. Here the CDR3 reads CASSYLGTTNTEAFF. In DNA form, the CDR3 reads TGTGCCAGCAGTTACCTCGGGACAACGAACACTGAAGCTTTCTTT.